Each of the 3 T cell receptor beta chains below was sequenced from the same sample in a study of cytomegalovirus exposure and HLA in healthy donors (dated by TCRdb to the late 2010s). Libraries were made using the immunoSEQ multiplex PCR assay. The multiplex PCR relied on a mix of 60 forward primers for TCR Vbeta segments and 13 reverse primers for TCR Jbeta segments. TCRdb carries this immuneACCESS record with in-frame sequences only. Its versions omit some clonotypes, under half of them owing to an unresolved V gene in the studies checked, with the rest unexplained. The sample has roughly 160,000 clones on record, roughly 84% of them singletons. The leading ten clones occupy 0.38% of the sample. Sequenced material: PBMCs. These receptors all come from a boy younger than 10 in good health and CMV-seronegative.

CDR3 sequence: CASSQDSPGQFF. DNA for the CDR3: TGTGCCAGCAGTCAGGACTCCCCTGGGCAGTTCTTC. This chain uses TRBV28 with TRBJ2-1; D is perhaps TRBD2 (5 bases). The CDR3 is 12 residues long. Germline V gene lookup returns CDR1 MDHEN and CDR2 SYDVKM. V was pared by 5 bases and J by 12 bases, with 14 bases between.

The chain recombines TRBV4-1 with TRBJ2-5; D unresolved. TRBJ2-7 matches the DNA end more closely, so the J call is doubtful. In germline, CDR1 is MGHRA, CDR2 YSYEKL. This CDR3 has 14 residues. The CDR3 protein is CASSQADSSYEQYF. Written as DNA, the CDR3 is TGCGCCAGCAGCCAAGCGGATAGCTCCTACGAGCAGTACTTC.

CDR3 amino acids: CASSELSSGGEETQYF. The CDR3, as DNA: TGCGCCAGCAGTGAGTTATCTAGCGGGGGGGAAGAGACCCAGTACTTC. The chain has TRBV10-2 and TRBJ2-5; 12 bases match TRBD2. V trimming: 1 base; J trimming: 3 bases; junction bases outside the gene matches: 3. The length of the CDR3 is 16 residues. Germline CDR1 WSHSY, CDR2 SAAADI.